This T cell receptor (beta chain) emerged from a study of CD8 T cells in ankylosing spondylitis. Between the trimmed V and J ends, which lost 4 bases and 3 bases, there was a span of 8 bases. The germline V gene has CDR1 SGHDT and CDR2 YYEEEE. The CDR3 covers 12 residues. Whole-study findings and limits: What seemed typical of ankylosing spondylitis blood was a TCR beta motif built from roughly eight highly homologous variants. Disease-linked clones were reportedly significantly enriched in matched ankylosing spondylitis synovial fluid. Disease-linked clones, CD8+, were relatively rare in peripheral blood.

A word on this clonotype: Its antigen is undetermined.

5'-RACE, quantitative and with molecular barcodes, yielded the TCR beta libraries. TCRdb re-analysed the 5' RACE reads in MiXCR, keeping a single row per CDR3 protein. The sample shows 400,000 to 450,000 distinct CDR3 sequences, about 15% of them seen only once. This receptor was obtained from a male donor with ankylosing spondylitis. The chain carries TRBV5-6 and TRBJ2-7; D unresolved. The sequenced sample consisted of blood, either unsorted or a sorted T cell fraction (not recorded which). CDR3 sequence reads: CASSAGVYEQYF. The CDR3 nucleotides are TGTGCCAGCAGCGCTGGAGTCTACGAGCAGTACTTC.